This T cell receptor beta chain is drawn from a study of graft-versus-host responses after intestinal transplantation. Broader study findings: An association linked early post-transplant HvG declines with peak circulating GvH clone levels. Those patients showing graft-donor T cell macrochimerism displayed high graft-versus-host to host-versus-graft clonal ratios in allografts. Analysis identified GvH clones in recipient marrow, with some appearing first in ileum or blood.

The V gene lost 2 bases and the J gene lost 4 bases, with 9 bases spanning the gap. In germline, CDR1 is MGHRA, CDR2 YSYEKL. The CDR3 is made up of 14 amino acids. With regard to this clone: Its antigen remains unidentified.

The table came from immunoSEQ multiplex PCR; TCRdb's copy has only in-frame clones and leaves some out. The sample yields about 70,000 clones, 90% seen once. Sequences were derived from unstimulated CD8+ T cells sorted from spleen or lymph node cells, sampled before transplant. This clonotype was obtained from a human donor who was the organ donor for an intestinal transplant. The V gene is TRBV4-1, the J gene TRBJ1-5, with D uncertain. The chain's CDR3 is CASSQSNRNQPQHF. The CDR3 nucleotides are TGCGCCAGCAGCCAATCGAACCGGAATCAGCCCCAGCATTTT.